This is a list of T cell receptor beta chains from one sample in a study of glioma-infiltrating T cells. TCRdb itself ran the multiplex PCR reads through MiXCR, one entry per CDR3 protein. This sample has 300,000 to 450,000 distinct CDR3 sequences, with roughly two fifths found just once. The sample consisted of glioma tissue, nonneoplastic brain tissue, or PBMCs (not recorded which). Source of these receptors: a human donor with low-grade glioma or glioblastoma, undergoing nonglioma brain surgery, or in good health (not recorded which). CDR3s include the opening cysteine and the closing phenylalanine or tryptophan. The D gene is left open where the match is weak. Clone sizes are given selectively: once, few, many, or a class where the clone is expanded.

CDR3 DNA,CDR3 protein,V gene,J gene,clone size,D gene
TGTGCCAGCAAATCGGACAGTAACGAGCAGTACTTC,CASKSDSNEQYF,TRBV12-3/TRBV12-4,TRBJ2-7,.,.
TGTGCCAGCTCACCCCGGACTAGCGGGACCTTACCGGAGACCCAGTACTTC,CASSPRTSGTLPETQYF,TRBV11-2,TRBJ2-5,few,TRBD2
TGTGCCAGCAGTCCCTTGACAGGACTCACAGATACGCAGTATTTT,CASSPLTGLTDTQYF,TRBV28,TRBJ2-3,.,.
TGTGCCAGCAGCCATCCCCCGGGACACCAAGAGACCCAGTACTTC,CASSHPPGHQETQYF,TRBV3-1,TRBJ2-5,.,.
TGTGCCAGTAGTATGTCGGCGTACGAGCAGTTCTTC,CASSMSAYEQFF,TRBV19,TRBJ2-1,.,.
TGTGCCAGCAGTGTCGGACAGGGGGTGAACATTCAGTACTTC,CASSVGQGVNIQYF,TRBV6-2/TRBV6-3,TRBJ2-4,many,TRBD1
TGTGCCAGCAGTTCAGGGGGCGACGAGCAGTACTTC,CASSSGGDEQYF,TRBV28,TRBJ2-7,few,TRBD1
TGTGCCAGCATCTTATTGGCGGGAGGGATCTACAATGAGCAGTTCTTC,CASILLAGGIYNEQFF,TRBV11-2,TRBJ2-1,.,TRBD2
TGCAGTGCTAGAGTTGGCGGCCAAAGCTCCTACAATGAGCAGTTCTTC,CSARVGGQSSYNEQFF,TRBV20-1,TRBJ2-1,.,.
TGTGCCAGCAGTTTTAGACTAGCGGGCACAGATACGCAGTATTTT,CASSFRLAGTDTQYF,TRBV28,TRBJ2-3,few,TRBD2
TGTGCCAGCAGTTTAGAGAAAAACTATGGCTACACCTTC,CASSLEKNYGYTF,TRBV27,TRBJ1-2,many,.
TGTGCCAGCAGTATCACACAGGGTAGCTATCAGCCCCAGCATTTT,CASSITQGSYQPQHF,TRBV6-1,TRBJ1-5,.,.
TGTGCCAGCAGTTCCGAAGGGAGGGGGGACACCGGGGAGCTGTTTTTT,CASSSEGRGDTGELFF,TRBV6-6,TRBJ2-2,.,.
TGCAGTGCCCCGGGGAACCTCCAAGAGACCCAGTACTTC,CSAPGNLQETQYF,TRBV20-1,TRBJ2-5,.,.
TGTGCCAGCAGCTTAGGTGTGACGATTAATAGAGAGGCGTTCTTC,CASSLGVTINREAFF,TRBV7-8,TRBJ2-1,.,.
TGTGCCAGCAGTTTATCGGGAGTATCTGGCTACACCTTC,CASSLSGVSGYTF,TRBV27,TRBJ1-2,.,.
TGTGCCAGCAGCACCCGACAGAACTATGGCTACACCTTC,CASSTRQNYGYTF,TRBV28,TRBJ1-2,many,.